This entry lists 27 T cell receptor beta chains sequenced from one sample in a study of blood T cell repertoires in COVID-19. Assay used: immunoSEQ multiplex PCR; TCRdb lists only in-frame clones, some missing. The sample consists of approximately 310,000 clones, around 85% of them appearing once. The sample was PBMCs or T cells enriched from blood (not recorded which). These receptors originate from a man in his thirties or forties who had recovered from COVID-19.

The V call is TRBV29-1, the J call TRBJ2-3; D unclear. The CDR3 is 14 amino acids. The V and J ends lost 4 bases and 0 bases respectively, with 11 bases between them. Germline V gives CDR1 SQVTM, CDR2 ANQGSEA. The CDR3 sequence: CSVGVASSTDTQYF. The CDR3 DNA follows: TGCAGCGTTGGGGTAGCTTCTAGCACAGATACGCAGTATTTT.

J is TRBJ2-1 and V is TRBV6-5; no reliable D call. CDR1 MNHEY and CDR2 SVGAGI come from the germline V gene. Trimming cost V 6 bases and J 5 bases, with 11 bases left between them. The CDR3 length is 13 residues. As DNA, the CDR3 is TGTGCCAGCAGCGGTCGGCAGGACAATGAGCAGTTCTTC. As protein: CASSGRQDNEQFF.

The chain carries TRBV19 and TRBJ2-3; D possibly corresponds to TRBD2 (6 bases). Germline values: CDR1 LNHDA, CDR2 SQIVND (reference sequence). V was trimmed by 0 bases and J by 6 bases, leaving 13 bases between them. The CDR3 length is 15 residues. The CDR3 region is CASSIEGGGRDTQYF. In DNA form, the CDR3 reads TGTGCCAGTAGTATAGAGGGAGGTGGCCGGGATACGCAGTATTTT.

This chain links TRBV19 with TRBJ2-2; D is unclear. Germline CDR1 reads LNHDA; CDR2 reads SQIVND (reference sequence). The CDR3 totals 12 residues. Trimming cost V 9 bases and J 5 bases, with 10 bases left between them. The CDR3 here is CASRISTGELFF. In DNA form, the CDR3 reads TGTGCCAGCAGAATCTCTACCGGGGAGCTGTTTTTT.

Notes on this clone: A much larger clone lies one base from this, so it may be a read error. Other nucleotide sequences from this sample produce the same CDR3. The CDR3 region has the DNA TGTGCCAGCAGCTGGGACAGGGGAAATGAAAAACTGTTTTTT. The encoded protein is CASSWDRGNEKLFF. J is TRBJ1-4 and V is TRBV7-9; TRBD1 aligns across 10 bases. This CDR3 region has 14 residues. The V and J ends lost 4 bases and 5 bases, in that order; junction bases with no gene match: 1. Germline V lookup: CDR1 SEHNR, CDR2 FQNEAQ (reference sequence).

The rearrangement joins TRBV6-5 to TRBJ2-4, with a tentative D call TRBD1 (6 bases). The germline CDR1 and CDR2 sequences are MNHEY and SVGAGI. The germline V and J ends were trimmed by 4 bases and 0 bases, with 13 bases remaining between them. This CDR3 region has 16 residues. Here the CDR3 reads CASSSTGILAKNIQYF. CDR3 sequence (DNA): TGTGCCAGCAGTTCAACAGGGATACTAGCCAAAAACATTCAGTACTTC.

The chain combines TRBV7-2 with TRBJ1-1, with D perhaps matching TRBD1 (5 bases). CDR1 is SGHTA, CDR2 FQGNSA, per germline. The CDR3 sequence is 14 residues long. Trimming took 0 bases from V and 12 from J, leaving 17 bases between them. This CDR3 is CASSLAREAGTPFF. CDR3 sequence (DNA): TGTGCCAGCAGCTTAGCCCGGGAGGCCGGGACGCCTTTCTTT.

The rearrangement uses TRBV6-5 and TRBJ1-1; possibly TRBD1 for D (6 bases). Germline V gene sequence: CDR1 MNHEY, CDR2 SVGAGI. V lost 2 bases and J lost 0, with 13 bases in between. The CDR3 sequence is 16 residues long. The CDR3, as DNA: TGTGCCAGCAGTTACGGACAGACAATATTGAACACTGAAGCTTTCTTT. Translated: CASSYGQTILNTEAFF.

This CDR3 reads CASSLSQAGASGYTF. As DNA, the CDR3 is TGTGCCAGCAGCTTAAGTCAGGCTGGGGCCTCTGGCTACACCTTC. This chain links TRBV7-9 with TRBJ1-2, with a tentative D call TRBD1 (5 bases). The CDR3 sequence is 15 residues long. The germline gives CDR1 SEHNR, CDR2 FQNEAQ (reference sequence). Between the trimmed V and J ends, which lost 2 bases and 7 bases, there was a span of 17 bases.

This clone has only one observation. J is TRBJ1-3 and V is TRBV6-5; no clear D. There are 15 residues in the CDR3. Germline values: CDR1 MNHEY, CDR2 SVGAGI. V lost 0 bases, J lost 4 bases, and 10 bases lay in between. CDR3 sequence: CASSYSVGIGNTIYF. The CDR3 DNA sequence: TGTGCCAGCAGTTACTCTGTCGGTATCGGAAACACCATATATTTT.

This chain joins TRBV16 and TRBJ1-1; TRBD1 is a possible D gene (5 bases). CDR1 and CDR2 from the germline V gene are KGHSY and FQNENV. Deletions cut 4 bases from V and 4 bases from J, with 13 bases between. The CDR3 has 14 amino acids. The CDR3 protein is CASSPKGWGTEAFF. The CDR3 coding sequence is TGTGCCAGCAGCCCCAAGGGGTGGGGCACTGAAGCTTTCTTT.

This clone showed up many times. The rearrangement links TRBV11-2 to TRBJ2-7; TRBD2 is a possible D gene (6 bases). The CDR3 runs to 16 residues. Trimming cost V 5 bases and J 3 bases, with 20 bases left between them. The germline V gene has CDR1 SGHAT and CDR2 FQNNGV. The CDR3: CASSLGRSALLYEQYF. The CDR3 DNA sequence: TGTGCCAGCAGCCTGGGGAGGAGCGCGCTTCTCTACGAGCAGTACTTC.

This chain connects TRBV5-6 to TRBJ2-3; D perhaps matches TRBD2 (7 bases). Trimming cost V 7 bases and J 4 bases, with 16 bases left between them. Per germline, CDR1 SGHDT and CDR2 YYEEEE. There are 14 residues in the CDR3. The CDR3 nucleotides are TGTGCCAGCGGGGGGGCCGAACTGGCAGATACGCAGTATTTT. Its protein product is CASGGAELADTQYF.

This clone turned up a few times. The chain has TRBV24-1 and TRBJ2-7; 9 bases map to TRBD1. J was trimmed by 5 bases and V by 3 bases; bases with no gene match: 4. This CDR3 is 14 amino acids long. CDR1 and CDR2 (germline): KGHDR, SFDVKD. This CDR3 is CATSDRGQGNEQYF. CDR3 bases: TGTGCCACCAGTGATCGAGGACAGGGGAACGAGCAGTACTTC.

This chain links TRBV18 with TRBJ1-1, with D possibly matching TRBD1 (6 bases). The CDR3 runs 17 residues. Germline CDR1 is KGHSH and CDR2 is LQKENI. With 4 bases removed from V and 1 base from J, the gap between germline ends came to 19 bases. The DNA for the CDR3 is TGTGCCAGCTCACAACCTTTCCGGGGGGCGCGGAACACTGAAGCTTTCTTT. Translating it yields CASSQPFRGARNTEAFF.

The chain uses TRBV5-1 and TRBJ1-1; possibly TRBD1 for D (5 bases). The V end lost 6 bases, the J end lost 7 bases, and 25 bases lay between the germline ends. The germline CDR1 and CDR2 sequences are SGHRS and YFSETQ. The CDR3 covers 16 residues. CDR3: CASNQAGAGRAREAFF. The CDR3, as DNA: TGCGCCAGCAACCAGGCAGGAGCAGGGAGGGCGCGTGAAGCTTTCTTT.

The V and J genes are TRBV12-3 or TRBV12-4 and TRBJ1-6; unclear D gene. The CDR3 is made up of 13 amino acids. V shed 6 bases and J shed 17 bases, with 20 bases lying between them. CDR3 in DNA: TGTGCCAGCAGAAAAAGCGGGTTCCAGCGGTTCCACTTT. Its translation: CASRKSGFQRFHF.

V is TRBV13 and J is TRBJ1-2, with D possibly being TRBD1 (6 bases). CDR3 length equals 14 residues. V shed 5 bases and J shed 7 bases, with 17 bases lying between them. The germline gives CDR1 PRHDT, CDR2 FYEKMQ (reference sequence). The CDR3 loop is CASSPWAGASGYTF. CDR3 sequence (DNA): TGTGCCAGCAGCCCTTGGGCAGGGGCCAGTGGCTACACCTTC.

The chain joins TRBV24-1 to TRBJ1-2, with no clear D. Between the trimmed V and J ends, which lost 4 bases and 2 bases, there was a span of 7 bases. Germline CDR1 KGHDR, CDR2 SFDVKD. The CDR3 totals 13 residues. For the CDR3, the DNA is TGTGCCACCAGTGAAACCGGGAACTATGGCTACACCTTC. Amino acid sequence: CATSETGNYGYTF.

The genes are TRBV3-1 (or the pseudogene TRBV3-2) and TRBJ1-2; D gene uncertain. This CDR3 contains 13 residues. The ends were cut back, 1 base at V and 8 bases at J, with 11 bases in the middle. The V gene's germline CDR1 is LGHDT and CDR2 YNNKEL (reference sequence). The CDR3 nucleotides are TGTGCCAGCAGCCAAGTGTCCCACAACGGCTACACCTTC. Encoded protein: CASSQVSHNGYTF.

This sequence joins TRBV6-5 and TRBJ1-2, with a weak D call TRBD1 (5 bases). V lost 8 bases to trimming and J lost 8 bases, with 21 bases between them. The V gene's germline CDR1 is MNHEY and CDR2 SVGAGI. This CDR3 spans 14 amino acids. This CDR3 reads CASGGRGEAQGYTF. The CDR3 DNA sequence: TGTGCCAGCGGGGGGAGAGGGGAAGCTCAGGGCTACACCTTC.

V gene TRBV10-2 combines with J gene TRBJ2-2; D not certain. Trimming took 4 bases from V and 7 from J, leaving 4 bases between them. The germline V gene has CDR1 WSHSY and CDR2 SAAADI. There are 11 residues in the CDR3. Here the CDR3 DNA reads TGCGCCAGCAGTGTAATCGGGGAGCTGTTTTTT. It codes for CASSVIGELFF.

This chain joins TRBV10-2 and TRBJ2-1; 7 nucleotides align to TRBD1. V shed 7 bases, J shed 6 bases, and the junction held 3 bases outside the gene matches. The germline V gene encodes CDR1 WSHSY and CDR2 SAAADI. The CDR3 runs 12 residues. Here the CDR3 reads CASKAGGNEQFF. Here the CDR3 DNA reads TGCGCCAGCAAGGCAGGGGGCAATGAGCAGTTCTTC.

This clone was found once. The J gene is TRBJ1-1, the V gene TRBV5-1; TRBD1 matches at 9 bases. The CDR3 has 14 residues. Looked up from germline, CDR1 is SGHRS and CDR2 is YFSETQ. V was pared by 4 bases and J by 6 bases, with 7 bases of the junction left unmatched. DNA for the CDR3: TGCGCCAGCAGCCTCCGGGGGACAGGGTCTGAAGCTTTCTTT. It codes for CASSLRGTGSEAFF.

The chain joins TRBV2 to TRBJ1-1, with 7 bases that match TRBD1. V gave up 6 bases and J gave up 5 bases; unmatched junction bases: 6. The CDR3 runs to 13 residues. The V gene's germline CDR1 is SNHLY and CDR2 FYNNEI. The CDR3 DNA sequence: TGTGCCAGCAGGTCCGAGGGACAGACTGAAGCTTTCTTT. This codes for CASRSEGQTEAFF.

The chain recombines TRBV21-1 with TRBJ1-5; TRBD1, as called in the table, went unchecked against the DNA. TRBV21-1 is flagged as a pseudogene. The CDR3 consists of 16 residues. The CDR3 region is CASSKEWGPIDQPQHF. CDR3 DNA sequence: TGTGCCAGCAGCAAAGAGTGGGGGCCCATCGATCAGCCCCAGCATTTT.

This chain links TRBV6-6 with TRBJ2-3, with 14 bases lining up with TRBD2. Germline V gene data show CDR1 as MNHNY and CDR2 as SVGAGI (reference sequence). The CDR3 loop spans 18 amino acids. Trimming took 5 bases from V and 2 from J; bases not matched to a gene: 9. The CDR3 spells CASSLKMTSGGATDTQYF. The CDR3 DNA is TGTGCCAGCAGTCTTAAAATGACTAGCGGGGGGGCCACAGATACGCAGTATTTT.